These 32 T cell receptor beta chains were sequenced from one sample in a study of breast tumors, draining lymph nodes, adjacent tissues. Axillary draining lymph nodes of breast cancer patients supplied the node samples. TCRdb independently ran MiXCR on the multiplex PCR reads; one entry per CDR3 protein. The sample holds some 120,000 distinct CDR3 sequences; 21% are singletons and the top ten take over 2%. Sequencing was performed on axillary lymph node tissue. These TCRs come from a female donor with breast cancer. Some clones in this sample may be carry-over from other donors' samples.

In this sample, this clonotype turned up many times. The chain combines TRBV30 with TRBJ2-7; 10 positions agree with TRBD2. J gave up 0 bases and V 4 bases, and 6 bases lay outside the gene matches. This CDR3 contains 15 residues. Germline-derived CDR1 and CDR2 are GTSNPN and SVGIG (reference sequence). Written as DNA, the CDR3 is TGTGCCTGGACTAGCGGGAGAGTCCCCTCCTACGAGCAGTACTTC. The encoded protein is CAWTSGRVPSYEQYF.

This clonotype was seen at least ten times. This sequence joins TRBV9 and TRBJ2-2, with 7 bases that match TRBD2. Germline CDR1 SGDLS, CDR2 YYNGEE. V was pared by 0 bases and J by 1 base, with 6 bases of the junction left unmatched. The CDR3 sequence is 17 residues long. In nucleotides, the CDR3 is TGTGCCAGCAGCGTAGAAGTCGGGGGGTTGAACACCGGGGAGCTGTTTTTT. It yields the protein CASSVEVGGLNTGELFF.

This clonotype was seen repeatedly, ten times or more. This chain joins TRBV30 and TRBJ2-1; 9 bases are a match to TRBD1. The V gene end was trimmed by 2 bases and the J gene end by 7 bases; junction bases not matched to a gene: 6. The germline gives CDR1 GTSNPN, CDR2 SVGIG (reference sequence). The CDR3 sequence is 14 residues long. In nucleotides, the CDR3 is TGTGCCTGGAGTCAACCGGGACAGGGAAATGAGCAGTTCTTC. Protein sequence: CAWSQPGQGNEQFF.

Many counts were recorded for this clonotype. The chain uses TRBV19 and TRBJ2-1; tentative D call: TRBD2 (6 bases). The CDR3 is made up of 12 amino acids. Trimming stripped 6 bases from V and 9 bases from J, with 12 bases between. In germline, CDR1 is LNHDA, CDR2 SQIVND (reference sequence). CDR3: CASSPLGGEQFF. The CDR3 nucleotides are TGTGCCAGTAGCCCGTTGGGGGGTGAGCAGTTCTTC.

This clonotype has a count of ten or more. V usage is TRBV18 and J usage is TRBJ2-7, with a possible D match to TRBD1 (6 bases). Germline assignment: CDR1 KGHSH and CDR2 LQKENI. The CDR3 loop spans 16 amino acids. Trimming left V 6 bases short and J 2 bases short, with 20 bases between. CDR3 in amino acids: CASSSLGTRATYEQYF. The CDR3 DNA is TGTGCCAGCTCTTCCTTGGGGACACGGGCAACCTACGAGCAGTACTTC.

About this clonotype: A single base separates this from a much larger clone, so it may be a read error. The chain carries TRBV4-2 and TRBJ2-2; either TRBD1 or TRBD2 may supply D (5 bases each). This CDR3 region has 16 residues. CDR1 and CDR2 (germline): LGHNA, YNFKEQ. V lost 0 bases to trimming and J lost 6 bases, with 14 bases between them. For the CDR3, the DNA is TGTGCCAGCAGCCAAGATGGGGGAGTAGAGGCCGGGGAGCTGTTTTTT. The encoded protein is CASSQDGGVEAGELFF.

About this clonotype itself: This sequence may be a read error, since a much larger clone differs from it by one base. This chain links TRBV30 with TRBJ2-3, with D perhaps matching TRBD1 or TRBD2 (6 bases each). The length of the CDR3 is 16 residues. The germline V gene has CDR1 GTSNPN and CDR2 SVGIG (reference sequence). The CDR3, as DNA: TGTGCCTGGAGTCCTCGGGGGCGCGGAGGCACAGATACGCAGTGTTTT. This translates into CAWSPRGRGGTDTQCF.

Many counts were recorded for this clonotype. This sequence joins TRBV7-8 and TRBJ2-7; 8 bases align to TRBD2. The CDR3 runs to 15 residues. Germline trimming cut 4 bases from V and 3 bases from J; bases unmatched to any gene: 8. Germline CDR1 and CDR2: SGHVS and FQNEAQ. Written as DNA, the CDR3 is TGTGCCAGCAGCTCGCAAGCGGGAGAAAACTACGAGCAGTACTTC. Translated: CASSSQAGENYEQYF.

This clonotype occurred many times. The gene calls are TRBV19 and TRBJ2-7; 7 bases fit TRBD1. The V gene end was trimmed by 5 bases and the J gene end by 5 bases; junction bases not matched to a gene: 6. The V gene's germline CDR1 is LNHDA and CDR2 SQIVND (reference sequence). The CDR3 length is 13 residues. The CDR3 spells CASSVDRAHEQYF. DNA of the CDR3: TGTGCCAGTAGTGTTGACAGGGCCCACGAGCAGTACTTC.

As concerns this clonotype: This may come from a read error, since a much larger clone is one base off. This chain uses TRBV11-1 with TRBJ1-5; D gene ambiguous. In germline, CDR1 is SGHAT, CDR2 FQDESV (reference sequence). V lost 7 bases, J lost 2 bases, and 18 bases lay in between. The CDR3 is 16 amino acids. This CDR3 is CASTPGARSGNQPQHF. The CDR3 nucleotides are TGTGCCAGCACCCCGGGAGCAAGATCCGGCAATCAGCCCCAGCATTTT. Together with reference TRBV11-1 and TRBJ1-5, the CDR3 gives the full variable domain: EAEVAQSPRYKITEKSQAVAFWCDPISGHATLYWYRQILGQGPELLVQFQDESVVDDSQLPKDRFSAERLKGVDSTLKIQPAELGDSAMYLCASTPGARSGNQPQHFGDGTRLSIL.

V gene TRBV6-1 combines with J gene TRBJ2-5; D unresolved. From germline, CDR1 is MNHNS and CDR2 SASEGT. This CDR3 is 15 amino acids long. V was pared by 6 bases and J by 1 base, with 15 bases between. The CDR3 DNA reads TGTGCCAGCAGGCTACAACTCTGGGGCCAAGAGACCCAGTACTTC. As protein: CASRLQLWGQETQYF.

Note on this clonotype: A much larger clone differs from this one at a single base, so this may be a read error. The rearrangement uses TRBV5-5 and TRBJ2-1; D possibly uses TRBD1 or TRBD2 (5 bases each). The CDR3 totals 16 residues. The V gene's germline CDR1 is SGHKS and CDR2 YYEKEE (reference sequence). In DNA, the CDR3 is TGTGCCTGCAGCCTACGGGACCGTAGCTCCTACAATGAGCAGTTCTTC. It yields the protein CACSLRDRSSYNEQFF.

Ten or more counts support this clonotype. The gene calls are TRBV10-2 and TRBJ2-3; the match to TRBD1 covers 10 bases. CDR1 WSHSY and CDR2 SAAADI come from the germline V gene. The J segment lost 2 bases and the V segment lost 6 bases, leaving 8 bases of the junction unmatched. The CDR3 contains 16 residues. CDR3 region: CASRSAGTGVTDTQYF. The CDR3 nucleotides read TGCGCCAGCAGGAGCGCTGGGACAGGGGTCACAGATACGCAGTATTTT.

This clonotype was seen many times. This chain connects TRBV4-1 to TRBJ2-3, with D unclear. This CDR3 contains 13 residues. V was cut by 1 base and J by 6 bases, with 8 bases left in between. The germline V gene encodes CDR1 MGHRA and CDR2 YSYEKL. CDR3 region: CASSQAAWDTQYF. Written as DNA, the CDR3 is TGCGCCAGCAGCCAAGCAGCGTGGGATACGCAGTATTTT.

This clonotype was observed at least ten times. V is TRBV19 and J is TRBJ2-1; D is possibly TRBD2 (5 bases). This CDR3 is 15 amino acids long. The ends were cut back, 0 bases at V and 6 bases at J, with 12 bases in the middle. Germline values: CDR1 LNHDA, CDR2 SQIVND (reference sequence). CDR3 protein: CASSIDSGISNEQFF. The CDR3 DNA is TGTGCCAGTAGTATAGACTCGGGGATAAGCAATGAGCAGTTCTTC.

The chain uses TRBV6-6 and TRBJ2-5; tentative D call: TRBD2 (6 bases). Germline-derived CDR1 and CDR2 are MNHNY and SVGAGI (reference sequence). The ends were cut back, 6 bases at V and 4 bases at J, with 30 bases in the middle. The CDR3 consists of 19 residues. CDR3 sequence reads: CASSQGLTGLDLVRETQYF. CDR3 DNA: TGTGCCAGCAGCCAAGGACTAACGGGGCTCGATCTGGTTCGAGAGACCCAGTACTTC.

A few counts support this clonotype. The chain joins TRBV28 to TRBJ2-7, with a possible D match to TRBD2 (6 bases). The CDR3 spans 14 residues. Germline loops: CDR1 MDHEN, CDR2 SYDVKM. V dropped 7 bases and J dropped 5 bases, with 18 bases sitting between them. This chain's CDR3 is CASTPRGGAHEQYF. For the CDR3, the DNA is TGTGCCAGCACCCCGAGAGGAGGGGCTCACGAGCAGTACTTC.

This clonotype was observed many times. The J gene is TRBJ2-1, the V gene TRBV3-1; tentatively, D is TRBD2 (6 bases). CDR3 size: 15 residues. The germline V and J ends were trimmed by 1 base and 4 bases, with 11 bases remaining between them. Germline CDR1 reads LGHDT; CDR2 reads YNNKEL (reference sequence). CDR3 in DNA: TGTGCCAGCAGCCAAGGATTTGCGGGATACAATGAGCAGTTCTTC. It encodes CASSQGFAGYNEQFF.

In its sample, this clonotype was seen many times. V is TRBV18 and J is TRBJ1-5; D unresolved. This CDR3 is built from 15 residues. Trimming cost V 6 bases and J 0 bases, with 12 bases left between them. The germline V gene has CDR1 KGHSH and CDR2 LQKENI. CDR3 DNA: TGTGCCAGCTCTTTAGACCCATATAGCAATCAGCCCCAGCATTTT. It encodes CASSLDPYSNQPQHF.

Ten or more counts support this clonotype. V gene TRBV4-1 combines with J gene TRBJ2-7; no reliable D call. The CDR3 has 13 amino acids. CDR1 and CDR2 from the germline V gene are MGHRA and YSYEKL. The V end lost 3 bases, the J end lost 7 bases, and 13 bases lay between the germline ends. CDR3 nucleotide sequence: TGCGCCAGCAGCCACCCGCGCGCGCGGGAGCAGTACTTC. As protein: CASSHPRAREQYF.

This clonotype was picked up many times. The CDR3 DNA reads as TGTGCCAGCAGTAGGACTAGCCGTCAAGAGACCCAGTACTTC. This encodes CASSRTSRQETQYF. The chain employs TRBV14 and TRBJ2-5; TRBD2 agrees at 8 bases. There are 14 residues in the CDR3. The germline V gene encodes CDR1 SGHDN and CDR2 FVKESK. Germline trimming cut 6 bases from V and 2 bases from J; bases unmatched to any gene: 5.

This clonotype was recorded at least ten times. V and J are TRBV29-1 and TRBJ2-3, with 9 positions matching TRBD1. The CDR3 runs to 15 residues. Germline-derived CDR1 and CDR2 are SQVTM and ANQGSEA. V was clipped by 4 bases and J by 0 bases; unmatched bases: 5. The chain's CDR3 is CSVGATGGSTDTQYF. The CDR3 DNA is TGCAGCGTTGGGGCGACAGGGGGTAGCACAGATACGCAGTATTTT.

V and J are TRBV6-5 and TRBJ2-1, with D maybe TRBD2 (6 bases). The germline V gene has CDR1 MNHEY and CDR2 SVGAGI. Between the trimmed V and J ends, which lost 0 bases and 0 bases, there was a span of 12 bases. CDR3 length: 17 residues. The CDR3, as DNA: TGTGCCAGCAGTTACTCGTGGCGGGGAAGCTCCTACAATGAGCAGTTCTTC. Its translation is CASSYSWRGSSYNEQFF.

This clonotype was observed at least ten times. V is TRBV10-3 and J is TRBJ2-3, with 7 bases matching TRBD2. Germline CDR1 and CDR2: ENHRY and SYGVKD. CDR3 length: 13 residues. CDR3 in amino acids: CVGAGIRSDTQYF. Here the CDR3 DNA reads TGTGTGGGAGCGGGAATTAGGTCAGATACGCAGTATTTT.

In this sample, this clonotype turned up a few times. The chain uses TRBV28 and TRBJ1-5, with 10 bases matching TRBD1. The V gene's germline CDR1 is MDHEN and CDR2 SYDVKM. The CDR3 contains 15 residues. The J segment lost 1 base and the V segment lost 4 bases, leaving 1 base of the junction unmatched. DNA of the CDR3: TGTGCCAGCAGTTGGGGACAGGGGAGCAATCAGCCCCAGCATTTT. This encodes CASSWGQGSNQPQHF.

Sample share makes this clonotype medium-sized (0.01 to 0.1%). The J gene is TRBJ1-6, the V gene TRBV12-3 or TRBV12-4; the D is unclear. V lost 4 bases to trimming and J lost 8 bases, with 21 bases between them. CDR3 length equals 17 residues. CDR3 protein: CASSSLLGLRRDSPLHF. Written as DNA, the CDR3 is TGTGCCAGCAGTTCCTTGCTGGGCCTCAGGCGAGATTCACCCCTCCACTTT.

The chain carries TRBV28 and TRBJ1-4, with 9 bases lining up with TRBD1. There are 15 residues in the CDR3. J lost 13 bases, V lost 4 bases, and 13 bases had no gene match. CDR1 and CDR2 (germline): MDHEN, SYDVKM. CDR3 amino acids: CASSSPGTGMPGLFF. In DNA, the CDR3 is TGTGCCAGCAGTTCCCCCGGGACAGGGATGCCAGGACTGTTTTTT.

There are many counts of this clonotype. This sequence joins TRBV18 and TRBJ1-5; D gene uncertain. The CDR3 loop spans 13 amino acids. The V gene's germline CDR1 is KGHSH and CDR2 LQKENI. V was trimmed by 4 bases and J by 3 bases, leaving 7 bases between them. The CDR3 DNA reads TGTGCCAGCTCACAGGCGGTCAATCAGCCCCAGCATTTT. As protein: CASSQAVNQPQHF.

This clonotype has at least ten counts. The rearrangement uses TRBV5-4 and TRBJ2-1; D is undetermined. Germline V gives CDR1 SGHNT, CDR2 YYREEE (reference sequence). This CDR3 is built from 13 residues. V was trimmed by 4 bases and J by 5 bases, leaving 10 bases between them. CDR3 in amino acids: CASSQSGHNEQFF. CDR3 coding DNA: TGTGCCAGCAGCCAAAGTGGGCACAATGAGCAGTTCTTC.

The sample holds many counts of this clonotype. The chain couples TRBV6-1 to TRBJ2-7; 10 bases are a match to TRBD2. Germline V CDR1 and CDR2: MNHNS, SASEGT. Trimming removed 3 bases from V and 6 bases from J; junction bases left unmatched: 17. The CDR3 spans 18 residues. This CDR3 is CASSEKASGRVDRGEQYF. The CDR3 DNA reads TGTGCCAGCAGTGAGAAGGCTAGCGGGAGAGTGGATCGTGGCGAGCAGTACTTC.

This clonotype was detected many times. The chain carries TRBV9 and TRBJ1-3; D unresolved. Germline loops: CDR1 SGDLS, CDR2 YYNGEE. The CDR3 extends over 15 amino acids. Trimming shortened V by 0 bases and J by 2 bases, and 9 bases separated the two germline ends. CDR3 bases: TGTGCCAGCAGCGTAGACGGAGACACTGGAAACACCATATATTTT. Protein: CASSVDGDTGNTIYF.

As for this clonotype: This may be a read error: a much more frequent sequence differs by one nucleotide. The chain employs TRBV18 and TRBJ2-1; the D gene is possibly TRBD2 (5 bases). The germline V gene has CDR1 KGHSH and CDR2 LQKENI. CDR3 length equals 13 residues. The CDR3 is CAGSSSEYNEQFF. CDR3 sequence (DNA): TGTGCCGGCTCTAGCAGCGAGTACAATGAGCAGTTCTTC.